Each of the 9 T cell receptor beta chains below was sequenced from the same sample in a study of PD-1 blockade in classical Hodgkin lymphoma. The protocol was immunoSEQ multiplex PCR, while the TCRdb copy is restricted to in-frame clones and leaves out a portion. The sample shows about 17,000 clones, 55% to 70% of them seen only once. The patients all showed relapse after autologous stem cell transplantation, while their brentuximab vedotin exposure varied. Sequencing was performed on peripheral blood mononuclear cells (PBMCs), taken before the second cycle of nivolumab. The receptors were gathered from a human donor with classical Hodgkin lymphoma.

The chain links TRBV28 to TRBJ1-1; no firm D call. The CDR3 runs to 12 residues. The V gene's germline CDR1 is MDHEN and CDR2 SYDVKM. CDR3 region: CAIQEMNTEAFF. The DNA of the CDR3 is TGTGCTATCCAAGAGATGAACACTGAAGCTTTCTTT.

The CDR3 protein is CASSPVRGGPFEQYF. The CDR3 DNA is TGTGCCAGTAGCCCCGTCCGGGGAGGGCCGTTCGAGCAGTACTTC. The genes are TRBV19 and TRBJ2-7, with TRBD2 identical over 7 bases. The length of the CDR3 is 15 residues. Germline V CDR1 and CDR2: LNHDA, SQIVND (reference sequence). After removal of 6 bases from V and 6 bases from J, the junction contained 14 bases not matched to a gene.

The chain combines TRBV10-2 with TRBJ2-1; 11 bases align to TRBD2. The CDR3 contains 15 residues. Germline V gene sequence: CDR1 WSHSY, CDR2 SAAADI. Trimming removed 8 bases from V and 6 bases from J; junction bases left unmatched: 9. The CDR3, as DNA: TGCGCCAGCCGCACTAGCGGGAGTTCGTCCAATGAGCAGTTCTTC. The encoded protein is CASRTSGSSSNEQFF.

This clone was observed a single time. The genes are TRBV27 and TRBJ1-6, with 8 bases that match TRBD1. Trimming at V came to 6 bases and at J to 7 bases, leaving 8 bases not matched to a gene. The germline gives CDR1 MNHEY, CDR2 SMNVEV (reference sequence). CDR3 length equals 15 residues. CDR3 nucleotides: TGTGCCAGCAGGTCGATAGACAGGGGAAATTCACCCCTCCACTTT. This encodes CASRSIDRGNSPLHF.

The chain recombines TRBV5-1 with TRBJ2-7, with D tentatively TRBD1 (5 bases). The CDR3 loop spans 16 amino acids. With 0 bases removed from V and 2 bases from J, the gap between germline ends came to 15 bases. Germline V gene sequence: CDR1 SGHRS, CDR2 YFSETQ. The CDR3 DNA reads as TGCGCCAGCAGCTTGGGGGGCTCCTCAGATGCCTACGAGCAGTACTTC. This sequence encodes CASSLGGSSDAYEQYF.

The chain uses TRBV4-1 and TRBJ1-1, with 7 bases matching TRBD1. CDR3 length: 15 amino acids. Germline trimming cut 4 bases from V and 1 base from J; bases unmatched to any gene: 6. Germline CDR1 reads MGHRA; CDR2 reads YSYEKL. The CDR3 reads CASSPTQGPNTEAFF. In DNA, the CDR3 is TGCGCCAGCAGCCCAACACAGGGGCCGAACACTGAAGCTTTCTTT.

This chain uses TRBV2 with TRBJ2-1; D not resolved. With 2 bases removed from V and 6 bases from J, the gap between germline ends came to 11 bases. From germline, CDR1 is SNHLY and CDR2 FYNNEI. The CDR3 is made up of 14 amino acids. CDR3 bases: TGTGCCAGCAGTGAAAATGGGCTACCCAATGAGCAGTTCTTC. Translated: CASSENGLPNEQFF. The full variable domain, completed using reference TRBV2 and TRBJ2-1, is EPEVTQTPSHQVTQMGQEVILRCVPISNHLYFYWYRQILGQKVEFLVSFYNNEISEKSEIFDDQFSVERPDGSNFTLKIRSTKLEDSAMYFCASSENGLPNEQFFGPGTRLTVL.

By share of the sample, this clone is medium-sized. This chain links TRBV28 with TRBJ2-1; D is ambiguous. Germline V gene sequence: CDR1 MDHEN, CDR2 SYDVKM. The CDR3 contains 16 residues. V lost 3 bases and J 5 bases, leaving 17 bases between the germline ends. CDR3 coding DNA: TGTGCCAGCAGTTTTCTGGCTACCGATGGGAACAATGAGCAGTTCTTC. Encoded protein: CASSFLATDGNNEQFF.

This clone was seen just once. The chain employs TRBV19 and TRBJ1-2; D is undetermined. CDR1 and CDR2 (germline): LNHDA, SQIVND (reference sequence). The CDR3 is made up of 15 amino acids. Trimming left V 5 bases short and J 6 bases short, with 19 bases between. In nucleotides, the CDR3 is TGTGCCAGTAGTTTAGCGGGGAGCAGGCTCCATGGCTACACCTTC. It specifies CASSLAGSRLHGYTF.